Each of the 27 T cell receptor beta chains below was sequenced from the same sample in a study of beta chain features in type 1 diabetes. The study reverse transcribed the entire isolated RNA, so it sequenced expressed TCRB transcripts. Libraries were prepared by immunoSEQ multiplex PCR; TCRdb keeps only in-frame clonotypes and omits some of them. This table holds about 27,000 clones, less than 60% found once. Study-level points and caveats: Moderate yet significant TCRB CDR3 shortening was seen in Type 1 diabetes patients in all four CD4+ subsets.

These receptors have no known antigen. Source material: Tregs from blood. These receptors were taken from a woman aged 18-29 years with type 1 diabetes.

This clone has a single count. The V gene is TRBV27, the J gene TRBJ1-1; 7 bases map to TRBD1. CDR3 size: 18 residues. The germline V gene encodes CDR1 MNHEY and CDR2 SMNVEV (reference sequence). The ends lost 2 bases at V and 0 bases at J; junction bases unmatched: 12. The CDR3 here is CASSLLQQGSGMNTEAFF. CDR3 DNA: TGTGCCAGCAGTTTACTCCAACAGGGGTCGGGCATGAACACTGAAGCTTTCTTT.

This chain uses TRBV6-5 with TRBJ1-5; unclear D gene. Germline V gene data show CDR1 as MNHEY and CDR2 as SVGAGI. The CDR3 is 12 amino acids. V shed 1 base and J shed 10 bases, with 8 bases lying between them. Written as DNA, the CDR3 is TGTGCCAGCAGTTACTTCGAGGGACCCCAGCATTTT. Its protein product is CASSYFEGPQHF.

The chain recombines TRBV2 with TRBJ2-7, with 11 bases matching TRBD2. The CDR3 totals 15 residues. V trimming: 3 bases; J trimming: 3 bases; junction bases outside the gene matches: 4. Germline assignment: CDR1 SNHLY and CDR2 FYNNEI. The CDR3 spells CASSDGTSGYYEQYF. The CDR3 DNA is TGTGCCAGCAGTGACGGGACTAGCGGTTACTACGAGCAGTACTTC.

DNA for the CDR3: TGCGCCAGCAGCTTCCGGCTAGGCACAGATACGCAGTATTTT. Protein product: CASSFRLGTDTQYF. This sequence joins TRBV5-1 and TRBJ2-3; D gene ambiguous. CDR1 and CDR2 from the germline V gene are SGHRS and YFSETQ. Trimming pared 2 bases from V and 1 base from J, leaving 8 bases between. The CDR3 length is 14 residues.

The chain recombines TRBV30 with TRBJ2-3, with a possible D match to TRBD1 (6 bases). V lost 4 bases, J lost 6 bases, and 17 bases lay in between. The V gene's germline CDR1 is GTSNPN and CDR2 SVGIG (reference sequence). This CDR3 contains 14 residues. CDR3 in DNA: TGTGCCTGGACCTCCACAGGGTTTAAGGATACGCAGTATTTT. Encoded protein: CAWTSTGFKDTQYF.

V usage is TRBV29-1 and J usage is TRBJ2-3; 9 nucleotides agree with TRBD1. The ends lost 3 bases at V and 6 bases at J; junction bases unmatched: 10. CDR3 size: 15 residues. Germline CDR1 SQVTM, CDR2 ANQGSEA. The CDR3 here is CSVEDTGGIADTQYF. Written as DNA, the CDR3 is TGCAGCGTTGAGGACACAGGGGGCATTGCGGATACGCAGTATTTT.

This clone turned up a few times. This rearrangement joins TRBV10-1 to TRBJ2-3, with TRBD2 matching 7 bases. Germline-derived CDR1 and CDR2 are WNHNN and SYGVQD (reference sequence). Unmatched junction bases numbered 8, after V lost 4 bases and J lost 4 bases. The CDR3 extends over 15 amino acids. The CDR3 DNA reads TGCGCCAGCAGTGCGGGCCCGGCGGGGGCAGATACGCAGTATTTT. Its translation: CASSAGPAGADTQYF.

J is TRBJ1-5 and V is TRBV6-1; D may be TRBD1 (6 bases). CDR1 and CDR2 from the germline V gene are MNHNS and SASEGT. CDR3 length: 14 residues. V was clipped by 6 bases and J by 1 base, with 10 bases between them. The CDR3 loop reads CASRGQNSNQPQHF. DNA for the CDR3: TGTGCCAGCAGAGGACAGAACAGCAATCAGCCCCAGCATTTT.

By frequency in the sample, this clone is large. The rearrangement links TRBV7-2 to TRBJ2-3; TRBD2 matches at 11 bases. CDR3 length: 15 residues. J was trimmed by 5 bases and V by 5 bases; bases with no gene match: 6. Germline CDR1 is SGHTA and CDR2 is FQGNSA. CDR3 coding DNA: TGTGCCAGCAGCCCGGGACTAGCGGACTTAGATACGCAGTATTTT. Translation: CASSPGLADLDTQYF. Using reference TRBV7-2 and TRBJ2-3 for the parts outside the CDR3, the full variable domain is GAGVSQSPSNKVTEKGKDVELRCDPISGHTALYWYRQSLGQGLEFLIYFQGNSAPDKSGLPSDRFSAERTGGSVSTLTIQRTQQEDSAVYLCASSPGLADLDTQYFGPGTRLTVL.

J is TRBJ1-2 and V is TRBV4-3, with D maybe TRBD1 (6 bases). In germline, CDR1 is LGHNA, CDR2 YSLEER. The CDR3 totals 15 residues. Trimming cost V 0 bases and J 4 bases, with 12 bases left between them. CDR3 DNA sequence: TGCGCCAGCAGCCAAGATGTGACAGGCTCCTATGGCTACACCTTC. It codes for CASSQDVTGSYGYTF.

The J gene is TRBJ2-6, the V gene TRBV29-1, with 7 bases aligning to TRBD1. The CDR3 has 15 residues. V was pared by 6 bases and J by 2 bases, with 7 bases of the junction left unmatched. Germline V gives CDR1 SQVTM, CDR2 ANQGSEA. The CDR3 sequence: CSVGRGNTGANVLTF. The CDR3 region has the DNA TGCAGCGTCGGCAGGGGGAACACTGGGGCCAACGTCCTGACTTTC.

The V and J genes are TRBV5-4 and TRBJ2-5; D perhaps matches TRBD2 (5 bases). Germline loops: CDR1 SGHNT, CDR2 YYREEE (reference sequence). This CDR3 is 13 amino acids long. V was trimmed by 2 bases and J by 4 bases, leaving 9 bases between them. This CDR3 reads CASSFPGGETQYF. The CDR3 coding sequence is TGTGCCAGCAGCTTCCCCGGAGGAGAGACCCAGTACTTC.

This clone was counted only a few times. The gene calls are TRBV28 and TRBJ1-5; 9 nucleotides line up with TRBD1. CDR1 is MDHEN and CDR2 is SYDVKM in the germline V gene. The CDR3 is 15 amino acids. Trimming cost V 5 bases and J 3 bases; bases outside gene matches: 5. The CDR3 loop is CASSRTGAHNQPQHF. DNA of the CDR3: TGTGCCAGCAGTCGGACAGGGGCGCACAATCAGCCCCAGCATTTT. Using reference TRBV28 and TRBJ1-5 for the parts outside the CDR3, the full variable domain is DVKVTQSSRYLVKRTGEKVFLECVQDMDHENMFWYRQDPGLGLRLIYFSYDVKMKEKGDIPEGYSVSREKKERFSLILESASTNQTSMYLCASSRTGAHNQPQHFGDGTRLSIL.

Sample share makes this clone medium-sized. The rearrangement joins TRBV7-3 to TRBJ2-1; possible D gene TRBD2, 6 bases. The CDR3 extends over 15 amino acids. Germline lookup yields CDR1 SGHTA and CDR2 FQGTGA. V was pared by 1 base and J by 6 bases, with 13 bases between. The CDR3 loop is CASSLKGLPSNEQFF. CDR3 DNA sequence: TGTGCCAGCAGCTTAAAGGGACTCCCATCCAATGAGCAGTTCTTC.

The chain uses TRBV19 and TRBJ2-1, with a tentative D call TRBD2 (5 bases). CDR3 length: 16 amino acids. Trimming pared 6 bases from V and 6 bases from J, leaving 21 bases between. Germline V CDR1 and CDR2: LNHDA, SQIVND (reference sequence). CDR3: CASSHLLAEAGNEQFF. Here the CDR3 DNA reads TGTGCCAGTAGCCATCTGCTTGCGGAGGCGGGCAATGAGCAGTTCTTC.

CDR3 sequence (DNA): TGTGCCAGCAGCTCCGTAGCGGGAGGGTCCTACGAGCAGTACTTC. Translating it yields CASSSVAGGSYEQYF. The chain employs TRBV7-2 and TRBJ2-7; 11 positions match TRBD2. CDR1 and CDR2 (germline): SGHTA, FQGNSA. CDR3 length: 15 amino acids. Trimming cost V 4 bases and J 1 base; bases outside gene matches: 3.

V and J are TRBV19 and TRBJ1-1, with a weak D call TRBD1 (5 bases). Germline assignment: CDR1 LNHDA and CDR2 SQIVND (reference sequence). This CDR3 contains 15 residues. The germline V and J ends were trimmed by 2 bases and 4 bases, with 14 bases remaining between them. CDR3 DNA sequence: TGTGCCAGTAGTATATTAGGGGTTCGGCGCACTGAAGCTTTCTTT. It specifies CASSILGVRRTEAFF.

J is TRBJ2-7 and V is TRBV10-3; 7 bases are a match to TRBD2. The V gene's germline CDR1 is ENHRY and CDR2 SYGVKD. V lost 4 bases, J lost 9 bases, and 9 bases stayed unmatched. There are 13 residues in the CDR3. CDR3 loop: CAISGTSEKGQYF. Here the CDR3 DNA reads TGTGCCATCAGTGGGACTAGTGAGAAGGGGCAGTACTTC.

A single count supports this clone. The chain couples TRBV19 to TRBJ2-1; 7 nucleotides match TRBD1. The trim removed 9 bases at V and 9 bases at J, leaving 14 bases unmatched. The germline CDR1 and CDR2 sequences are LNHDA and SQIVND (reference sequence). This CDR3 has 14 residues. The CDR3 nucleotides read TGTGCCAGCAGGACAGGTTCAACTTTTGGTGAGCAGTTCTTC. It encodes CASRTGSTFGEQFF.

This clone has just a few counts. The chain uses TRBV19 and TRBJ1-5; no firm D call. This CDR3 spans 15 amino acids. Germline V lookup: CDR1 LNHDA, CDR2 SQIVND (reference sequence). Trimming pared 5 bases from V and 2 bases from J, leaving 13 bases between. CDR3 sequence: CASSSFQRGNQPQHF. In nucleotides, the CDR3 is TGTGCCAGTAGTTCGTTTCAACGAGGCAATCAGCCCCAGCATTTT.

The gene calls are TRBV11-2 and TRBJ2-2; D gene unclear. Deletions cut 2 bases from V and 7 bases from J, with 8 bases between. Looked up from germline, CDR1 is SGHAT and CDR2 is FQNNGV. The CDR3 has 13 residues. CDR3 region: CASSLWWLGELFF. DNA for the CDR3: TGTGCCAGCAGCTTATGGTGGCTCGGGGAGCTGTTTTTT.

This chain connects TRBV29-1 to TRBJ1-2; possibly TRBD1 for D (5 bases). Trimming shortened V by 3 bases and J by 6 bases, and 20 bases separated the two germline ends. The CDR3 is made up of 15 amino acids. In germline, CDR1 is SQVTM, CDR2 ANQGSEA. The CDR3 DNA reads as TGCAGCGTTGACCCCCTCAGGGCCCCCCTGAATGGCTACACCTTC. Protein: CSVDPLRAPLNGYTF.

This clone was seen only once. This chain uses TRBV11-3 with TRBJ2-3; weak D call: TRBD2 (6 bases). This CDR3 has 14 amino acids. V dropped 1 base and J dropped 4 bases, with 9 bases sitting between them. Germline V lookup: CDR1 SGHNT, CDR2 YENEEA. The CDR3 spells CASSLVAGSDTQYF. CDR3 sequence (DNA): TGTGCCAGCAGCTTAGTCGCGGGGTCAGATACGCAGTATTTT.

This clone was seen a few times. The V gene is TRBV7-2, the J gene TRBJ2-1; D remains ambiguous. This CDR3 is 13 amino acids long. Germline CDR1 reads SGHTA; CDR2 reads FQGNSA. V was cut by 1 base and J by 7 bases, with 8 bases left in between. The CDR3 loop reads CASSLVAGNEQFF. CDR3 nucleotides: TGTGCCAGCAGCTTAGTAGCCGGGAATGAGCAGTTCTTC. The full variable domain, completed using reference TRBV7-2 and TRBJ2-1, is GAGVSQSPSNKVTEKGKDVELRCDPISGHTALYWYRQSLGQGLEFLIYFQGNSAPDKSGLPSDRFSAERTGGSVSTLTIQRTQQEDSAVYLCASSLVAGNEQFFGPGTRLTVL.

The chain has TRBV6-1 and TRBJ2-6; D is undetermined. CDR1 and CDR2 from the germline V gene are MNHNS and SASEGT. This CDR3 spans 17 amino acids. Trimming took 6 bases from V and 1 from J, leaving 16 bases between them. As DNA, the CDR3 is TGTGCCAGCAGCGAAAGGCCCCCTAGATCTGGGGCCAACGTCCTGACTTTC. It specifies CASSERPPRSGANVLTF.

The sample holds one count of this clone. The chain has TRBV7-2 and TRBJ2-2; 8 bases fit TRBD2. CDR1 is SGHTA, CDR2 FQGNSA, per germline. V lost 1 base to trimming and J lost 1 base; unmatched junction nucleotides: 2. CDR3 length equals 16 residues. The CDR3, as DNA: TGTGCCAGCAGCTTAGACAGCGGGGGGAACACCGGGGAGCTGTTTTTT. This gives the protein CASSLDSGGNTGELFF.

The chain combines TRBV10-3 with TRBJ2-2; weak D call: TRBD2 (6 bases). Trimming pared 4 bases from V and 3 bases from J, leaving 12 bases between. Germline V lookup: CDR1 ENHRY, CDR2 SYGVKD. This CDR3 is built from 15 residues. The CDR3 sequence: CAISGVGGDTGELFF. The CDR3 nucleotides read TGTGCCATCAGTGGAGTAGGCGGGGACACCGGGGAGCTGTTTTTT.